This TCR beta chain was identified in a study of OX40 agonist ivuxolimab in advanced cancers. Study information: Ivuxolimab, which is an agonistic anti-OX40 (CD134) antibody, was administered to the patients. Study observations and caveats: CD4+ and CD8+ blood T cells expanded clonally by week 6 at 0.1 to 3.0 mg/kg. On average, a greater number of expanded clones characterised CD8+ T cells relative to CD4+. Compared with others, partial responders at 0.1-3.0 mg/kg displayed clonal expansion among the lowest.

On this clone itself: Its antigen is not known.

The CDR3 loop spans 16 amino acids. The J segment lost 1 base and the V segment lost 3 bases, leaving 3 bases of the junction unmatched. Germline V gene data show CDR1 as LNHDA and CDR2 as SQIVND (reference sequence). Method: immunoSEQ multiplex PCR; TCRdb's copy keeps in-frame clones and lacks some. The sample has approximately 15,000 clones; around 60% are singletons. The clonotype comes from an adult with an advanced solid tumor such as melanoma, head and neck, liver or kidney cancer. The sample consisted of CD4+ or CD8+ T cells sorted from blood, taken in a trial of the OX40 agonist ivuxolimab. The chain carries TRBV19 and TRBJ2-1; 10 bases line up with TRBD2. The chain's CDR3 is CASSMASGGSYNEQFF. Here the CDR3 DNA reads TGTGCCAGTAGTATGGCTAGCGGGGGTTCCTACAATGAGCAGTTCTTC.